These 9 T cell receptor beta chains came from one sample sequenced in a study of blood T cell repertoires in COVID-19. Data came from immunoSEQ multiplex PCR; TCRdb stores just in-frame clones and leaves some out. The sample consists of some 260,000 clones, almost 90% of them appearing once. Sequenced sample: peripheral blood. The receptors here all came from a man aged 80 or over with acute or convalescent COVID-19.

In the case of this clone: This CDR3 is also generated by other DNA sequences in the sample. CDR3 nucleotide sequence: TGCAGCGTTGAAAGAGCGGGAGGATCGGAGACCCAGTACTTC. Translated: CSVERAGGSETQYF. The chain carries TRBV29-1 and TRBJ2-5; 9 positions match TRBD2. J gave up 5 bases and V 2 bases, and 6 bases lay outside the gene matches. CDR3 size: 14 residues. CDR1 is SQVTM and CDR2 is ANQGSEA in the germline V gene.

The gene calls are TRBV7-8 and TRBJ2-4; TRBD2 might be the D (6 bases). The V gene lost 5 bases and the J gene lost 3 bases, with 17 bases spanning the gap. This CDR3 contains 16 residues. Germline CDR1 reads SGHVS; CDR2 reads FQNEAQ. The CDR3 nucleotides are TGTGCCAGCAGCCCAAGGCGCTCCGGGGGCAAAAACATTCAGTACTTC. Amino acid sequence: CASSPRRSGGKNIQYF.

This clone was detected once. The chain links TRBV24-1 to TRBJ2-1; no reliable D call. CDR3 length: 16 residues. Germline CDR1 reads KGHDR; CDR2 reads SFDVKD. The germline V and J ends were trimmed by 4 bases and 0 bases, with 12 bases remaining between them. The CDR3 is CATSDRGSSSYNEQFF. For the CDR3, the DNA is TGTGCCACCAGTGACCGCGGTAGTAGCTCCTACAATGAGCAGTTCTTC.

V usage is TRBV19 and J usage is TRBJ2-6; 9 nucleotides align to TRBD2. CDR3 size: 19 residues. Losses at the gene ends were 5 bases for V and 1 base for J; bases not matched to a gene: 12. CDR1 is LNHDA, CDR2 SQIVND, per germline (reference sequence). The CDR3 protein is CASSRIAGVQKSGANVLTF. CDR3 nucleotides: TGTGCCAGTAGTCGTATAGCGGGAGTCCAAAAATCTGGGGCCAACGTCCTGACTTTC.

The V and J genes are TRBV4-3 and TRBJ1-2, with 11 positions matching TRBD1. Trimming cost V 4 bases and J 3 bases; bases outside gene matches: 4. Germline CDR1 LGHNA, CDR2 YSLEER. CDR3 length: 15 residues. The CDR3 protein is CASSRAGQGDYGYTF. The CDR3 DNA follows: TGCGCCAGCAGCCGGGCGGGACAGGGGGACTATGGCTACACCTTC.

The table lists this clone with many counts. The chain uses TRBV29-1 and TRBJ1-2, with 9 bases that match TRBD1. This CDR3 has 14 amino acids. Germline V lookup: CDR1 SQVTM, CDR2 ANQGSEA. The junction had 5 bases not matched to a gene; V was cut back by 2 bases and J by 4 bases. CDR3 bases: TGCAGCGTTGAAAGGGACAGGGTGAGCTATGGCTACACCTTC. Its protein is CSVERDRVSYGYTF. Full variable domain (missing parts from reference TRBV29-1 and TRBJ1-2): SAVISQKPSRDICQRGTSLTIQCQVDSQVTMMFWYRQQPGQSLTLIATANQGSEATYESGFVIDKFPISRPNLTFSTLTVSNMSPEDSSIYLCSVERDRVSYGYTFGSGTRLTVV.

The chain has TRBV18 and TRBJ1-1; D unclear. Germline V CDR1 and CDR2: KGHSH, LQKENI. Trimming stripped 3 bases from V and 1 base from J, with 6 bases between. The CDR3 is 13 residues long. The DNA of the CDR3 is TGTGCCAGCTCACCTCAGGAGAACACTGAAGCTTTCTTT. Protein: CASSPQENTEAFF.

The chain couples TRBV6-1 to TRBJ1-2, with D unresolved. V lost 0 bases to trimming and J lost 8 bases, with 10 bases between them. CDR1 and CDR2 from the germline V gene are MNHNS and SASEGT. CDR3 size: 13 residues. CDR3 nucleotide sequence: TGTGCCAGCAGTGAAGCGCTTCCGGGAGGCTACACCTTC. Its protein product is CASSEALPGGYTF.

This sequence joins TRBV7-9 and TRBJ1-4, with 10 nucleotides matching TRBD1. CDR3 length equals 16 residues. The V segment lost 3 bases and the J segment 3 bases; nucleotides outside the gene matches: 4. Germline values: CDR1 SEHNR, CDR2 FQNEAQ (reference sequence). The CDR3 DNA follows: TGTGCCAGCAGCTTTGGGACAGGGGTGGCTAATGAAAAACTGTTTTTT. Protein: CASSFGTGVANEKLFF.